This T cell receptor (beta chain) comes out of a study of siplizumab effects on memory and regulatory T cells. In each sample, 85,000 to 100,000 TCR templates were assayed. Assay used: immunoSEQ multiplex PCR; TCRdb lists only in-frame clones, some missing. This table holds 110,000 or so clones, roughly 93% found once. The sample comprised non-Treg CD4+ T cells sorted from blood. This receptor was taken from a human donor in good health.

As DNA, the CDR3 is TGTGCCAGTAGTATAATAAGGGGGACAAGGAATTCACCCCTCCACTTT. Translation: CASSIIRGTRNSPLHF. J is TRBJ1-6 and V is TRBV19; D might be TRBD1 (6 bases). This CDR3 spans 16 amino acids. The V end was cut by 2 bases, the J end by 7 bases, with 15 bases between. The germline gives CDR1 LNHDA, CDR2 SQIVND (reference sequence).